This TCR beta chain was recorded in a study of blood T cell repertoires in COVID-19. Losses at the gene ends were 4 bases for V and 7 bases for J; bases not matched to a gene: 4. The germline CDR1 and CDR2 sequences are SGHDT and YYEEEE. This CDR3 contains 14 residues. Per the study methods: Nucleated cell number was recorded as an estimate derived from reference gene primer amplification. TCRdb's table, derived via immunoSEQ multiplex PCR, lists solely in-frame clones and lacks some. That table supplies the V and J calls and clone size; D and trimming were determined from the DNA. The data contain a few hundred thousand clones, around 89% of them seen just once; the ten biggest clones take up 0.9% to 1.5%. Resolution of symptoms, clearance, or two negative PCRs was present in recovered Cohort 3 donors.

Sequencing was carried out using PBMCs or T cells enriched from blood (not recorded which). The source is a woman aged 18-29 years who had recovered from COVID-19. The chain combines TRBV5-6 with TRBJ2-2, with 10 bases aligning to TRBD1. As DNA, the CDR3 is TGTGCCAGCAGCACGACAGGGGGCATCGGGGAGCTGTTTTTT. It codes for CASSTTGGIGELFF.